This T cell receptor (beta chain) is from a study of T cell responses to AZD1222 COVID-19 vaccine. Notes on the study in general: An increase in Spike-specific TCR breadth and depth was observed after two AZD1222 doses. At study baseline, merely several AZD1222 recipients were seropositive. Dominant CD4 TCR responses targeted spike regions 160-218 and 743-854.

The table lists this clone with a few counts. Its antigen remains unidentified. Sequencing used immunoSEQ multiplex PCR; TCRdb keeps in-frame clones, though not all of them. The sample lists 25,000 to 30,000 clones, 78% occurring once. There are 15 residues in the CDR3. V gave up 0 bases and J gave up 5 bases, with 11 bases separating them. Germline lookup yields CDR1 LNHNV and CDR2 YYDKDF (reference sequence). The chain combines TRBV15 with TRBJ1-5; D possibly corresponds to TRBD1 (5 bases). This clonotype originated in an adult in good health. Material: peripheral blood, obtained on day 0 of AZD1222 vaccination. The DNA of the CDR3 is TGTGCCACCAGCAGAGATTCGCAGGGCCATCAGCCCCAGCATTTT. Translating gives CATSRDSQGHQPQHF. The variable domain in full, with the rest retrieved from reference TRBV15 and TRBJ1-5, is DAMVIQNPRYQVTQFGKPVTLSCSQTLNHNVMYWYQQKSSQAPKLLFHYYDKDFNNEADTPDNFQSRRPNTSFCFLDIRSPGLGDTAMYLCATSRDSQGHQPQHFGDGTRLSIL.